These 20 T cell receptor beta chains were sequenced from one sample in a study of blood T cells in healthy people across ages. Next came a second PCR, run for roughly 6 to 11 cycles, which used a sample-barcoded 5' primer along with a J-beta primer mix. TCRdb re-called the 5' RACE reads with MiXCR, one entry per CDR3 protein. The sample has roughly 1.9 million distinct CDR3 sequences, about 39% seen once; the top ten hold roughly 24%. Sequencing was carried out using blood. These receptors were obtained from a human donor in good health.

This chain uses TRBV11-2 with TRBJ2-7, with 14 bases matching TRBD2. The CDR3 loop spans 15 amino acids. The trim removed 2 bases at V and 9 bases at J, leaving 6 bases unmatched. Germline CDR1 and CDR2: SGHAT and FQNNGV. The CDR3 sequence is CASSLTTSGGAGQYF. CDR3 bases: TGTGCCAGCAGCTTAACGACTAGCGGGGGGGCCGGGCAGTACTTC.

This sequence joins TRBV14 and TRBJ1-2; 7 nucleotides match TRBD1. The CDR3 runs to 13 residues. V shed 0 bases, J shed 8 bases, and the junction held 3 bases outside the gene matches. Germline CDR1 and CDR2: SGHDN and FVKESK. The CDR3 nucleotides are TGTGCCAGCAGCCAAGAGGGACAGAGGGGCTACACCTTC. Amino acids: CASSQEGQRGYTF. The full variable domain, completed using reference TRBV14 and TRBJ1-2, is EAGVTQFPSHSVIEKGQTVTLRCDPISGHDNLYWYRRVMGKEIKFLLHFVKESKQDESGMPNNRFLAERTGGTYSTLKVQPAELEDSGVYFCASSQEGQRGYTFGSGTRLTVV.

V gene TRBV4-2 combines with J gene TRBJ2-4, with D perhaps TRBD1 (6 bases). The germline CDR1 and CDR2 sequences are LGHNA and YNFKEQ. The length of the CDR3 is 17 residues. V lost 0 bases, J lost 1 base, and 13 bases lay in between. The CDR3 DNA follows: TGTGCCAGCAGCCAAGATAGGGGTCAGGGGGCCAAAAACATTCAGTACTTC. This translates into CASSQDRGQGAKNIQYF.

As regards this clonotype: Sequence at one end of the junction differs from germline and may be a read error. The genes are TRBV28 and TRBJ1-2; D is possibly TRBD1 (6 bases). From germline, CDR1 is MDHEN and CDR2 SYDVKM. CDR3 length: 11 residues. CDR3 in DNA: TGTGCCGGCAGGGGTAACTATGGCTACACCTTC. Protein: CAGRGNYGYTF.

The sample holds one count of this clonotype. The V call is TRBV10-3, the J call TRBJ2-3; 12 bases fit TRBD1. The junction had 6 bases not matched to a gene; V was cut back by 6 bases and J by 5 bases. The V gene's germline CDR1 is ENHRY and CDR2 SYGVKD. This CDR3 comprises 15 residues. CDR3 bases: TGTGCCATCAGGGGGGGACAGGGGGCTGTAGATACGCAGTATTTT. Encoded protein: CAIRGGQGAVDTQYF.

In this sample, this clonotype turned up a few times. The CDR3 region has the DNA TGTGCCAGCAGCTTCCGGACAGGGGGTCATCTTGGCTACACCTTC. Its protein is CASSFRTGGHLGYTF. This chain uses TRBV7-2 with TRBJ1-2; 10 nucleotides line up with TRBD1. The CDR3 consists of 15 residues. Germline assignment: CDR1 SGHTA and CDR2 FQGNSA. Trimming took 3 bases from V and 7 from J; bases not matched to a gene: 8.

The chain carries TRBV4-1 and TRBJ1-1; the match to TRBD1 covers 9 bases. Unmatched junction bases numbered 4, after V lost 2 bases and J lost 6 bases. CDR1 and CDR2 (germline): MGHRA, YSYEKL. The CDR3 contains 14 residues. The CDR3 is CASSQRQGGSEAFF. The CDR3 DNA reads as TGCGCCAGCAGCCAAAGACAGGGGGGGTCTGAAGCTTTCTTT.

This clonotype has just a few counts. V is TRBV6-4 and J is TRBJ2-3; 9 positions match TRBD2. Germline CDR1 reads MRHNA; CDR2 reads SNTAGT. This CDR3 is built from 14 residues. Unmatched junction bases numbered 3, after V lost 6 bases and J lost 2 bases. The DNA of the CDR3 is TGTGCCAGCAGGGGCGGGGGGGCCACAGATACGCAGTATTTT. The encoded protein is CASRGGGATDTQYF.

As regards this clonotype: The germline gene is not matched at one end of the junction; a read error may be the cause. This rearrangement joins TRBV5-5 to TRBJ2-5; 14 bases map to TRBD2. The CDR3 has 16 residues. Germline loops: CDR1 SGHKS, CDR2 YYEKEE (reference sequence). As DNA, the CDR3 is TGCGCCAGCAGCCAAGGGACTAGCGGGGGAGAAGAGACCCAGTACTTC. Translating it yields CASSQGTSGGEETQYF.

This clonotype has just a few counts. The genes are TRBV18 and TRBJ2-7; D is perhaps TRBD2 (6 bases). The CDR3 spans 15 residues. Germline V gene sequence: CDR1 KGHSH, CDR2 LQKENI. Deletions cut 3 bases from V and 3 bases from J, with 15 bases between. The CDR3: CASSPPGTFYYEQYF. The CDR3 region has the DNA TGTGCCAGCTCACCCCCCGGGACTTTTTACTACGAGCAGTACTTC.

The chain couples TRBV2 to TRBJ1-6; 11 bases align to TRBD1. CDR3 length equals 18 residues. V lost 7 bases, J lost 7 bases, and 15 bases stayed unmatched. CDR1 is SNHLY and CDR2 is FYNNEI in the germline V gene. The CDR3 nucleotides are TGTGCCAGCACGGGAGGACAGGGGGCCTCTTTGAGAAATTCACCCCTCCACTTT. Translation gives CASTGGQGASLRNSPLHF.

The CDR3 protein is CASSRNGRGYGYTF. DNA of the CDR3: TGTGCCAGCAGCCGGAACGGGCGAGGCTATGGCTACACCTTC. The chain employs TRBV6-2 or TRBV6-3 and TRBJ1-2; D call uncertain. CDR3 length: 14 residues. CDR1 and CDR2 from the germline V gene are MNHEY and SVGEGT. Trimming took off 6 bases at V and 4 bases at J, with 15 bases between the two ends.

This clonotype was counted between two and nine times. The V call is TRBV7-3, the J call TRBJ2-3; no firm D call. Germline CDR1 and CDR2: SGHTA and FQGTGA. The V end was cut by 1 base, the J end by 1 base, with 9 bases between. The CDR3 sequence is 15 residues long. The CDR3 loop reads CASSLILAGTDTQYF. CDR3 DNA sequence: TGTGCCAGCAGCTTAATTTTGGCAGGCACAGATACGCAGTATTTT.

The chain has TRBV2 and TRBJ2-1, with D perhaps matching TRBD1 (6 bases). CDR1 and CDR2 from the germline V gene are SNHLY and FYNNEI. The CDR3 length is 14 residues. The ends were cut back, 7 bases at V and 9 bases at J, with 19 bases in the middle. The CDR3: CASMRDLGAGEQFF. The CDR3 DNA follows: TGTGCCAGCATGAGGGACCTGGGGGCGGGTGAGCAGTTCTTC.

To note about this clonotype: At one end the junction does not follow the germline gene, possibly because of a read error. This chain connects TRBV7-3 to TRBJ2-1; a possible D gene is TRBD1 (6 bases). Germline CDR1 is SGHTA and CDR2 is FQGTGA. This CDR3 has 19 amino acids. The CDR3 region has the DNA TGTGCTAGCAGCTCTCTCTCTTGGCGAGACAGCTCGACAGGAGTTGAGCAGTTCTTC. Amino acids: CASSSLSWRDSSTGVEQFF.

This clonotype was seen only once. CDR3 region: CASSDRAAQGNNEQFF. As DNA, the CDR3 is TGTGCCAGCAGTGACCGGGCGGCACAAGGGAATAATGAGCAGTTCTTC. The V gene is TRBV3-1, the J gene TRBJ2-1, with unresolved D. CDR1 is LGHDT and CDR2 is YNNKEL in the germline V gene (reference sequence). The CDR3 extends over 16 amino acids. With 6 bases removed from V and 7 bases from J, the gap between germline ends came to 22 bases.

V gene TRBV10-3 combines with J gene TRBJ1-4, with a tentative D call TRBD1 (5 bases). CDR1 is ENHRY, CDR2 SYGVKD, per germline. The CDR3 consists of 12 residues. The V and J ends lost 8 bases and 3 bases respectively, with 7 bases between them. CDR3 sequence reads: CAIRGSNEKLFF. CDR3 nucleotides: TGTGCCATCCGGGGCTCTAATGAAAAACTGTTTTTT.

This rearrangement joins TRBV20-1 to TRBJ1-2; D gene ambiguous. Germline CDR1 reads DFQATT; CDR2 reads SNEGSKA (reference sequence). The CDR3 extends over 11 amino acids. V lost 2 bases, J lost 7 bases, and 8 bases lay in between. This CDR3 is CSARNRGGYTF. CDR3 coding DNA: TGCAGTGCTAGAAACCGGGGTGGCTACACCTTC.

This clonotype was counted a few times. This rearrangement joins TRBV12-5 to TRBJ1-2; D is unclear. V was pared by 7 bases and J by 6 bases, with 15 bases between. CDR3 length equals 13 residues. CDR1 and CDR2 from the germline V gene are LGHNT and FRNRAP. Written as DNA, the CDR3 is TGTGCTAGTGCCCGGTTGGGGATTGATGGCTACACCTTC. It yields the protein CASARLGIDGYTF. The full variable domain, rest sourced from reference TRBV12-5 and TRBJ1-2, is DARVTQTPRHKVTEMGQEVTMRCQPILGHNTVFWYRQTMMQGLELLAYFRNRAPLDDSGMPKDRFSAEMPDATLATLKIQPSEPRDSAVYFCASARLGIDGYTFGSGTRLTVV.

This clonotype was counted between two and nine times. The V and J genes are TRBV20-1 and TRBJ2-7; D may be TRBD1 or TRBD2 (5 bases each). This CDR3 is 14 amino acids long. Germline CDR1 is DFQATT and CDR2 is SNEGSKA (reference sequence). V lost 5 bases and J 5 bases, leaving 19 bases between the germline ends. The CDR3 DNA follows: TGCAGTGCTTGGGGACCTCTTTCCCCTCACGAGCAGTACTTC. This gives the protein CSAWGPLSPHEQYF.